This T cell receptor beta chain was profiled in a study of response to subunit inactivated influenza vaccine. This clonotype was detected a few times. TCRdb independently ran MiXCR on the RT-PCR reads; one entry per CDR3 protein. Altogether about 570,000 distinct CDR3 sequences are present, 10% to 12% being singletons, with the ten largest covering approximately 9.9%. Germline CDR1 MGHRA, CDR2 YSYEKL. Trimming cost V 5 bases and J 0 bases, with 24 bases left between them. The CDR3 loop spans 19 amino acids. This same sample was also part of a study on T cells expressing NK-cell markers. That publication notes: A 5'RACE template switching approach incorporating UMIs was used to make TCR beta cDNA. TCR beta repertoires came from sorted CD3+CD56+NKG2C+, CD3+CD56+NKG2C- and CD3+CD56-NKG2C+ T cells. Serological testing identified most of the eight sequenced donors as HCMV-seropositive and one as seronegative. CD8+ T cells in 5 or 6 donors included dominant NKG2C+ clonotypes at roughly 1.0-7.0%.

This receptor was taken from a man aged 45 to 65 who received an inactivated influenza vaccine. Sequencing was performed on PBMCs from blood, taken on the day of vaccination. The rearrangement joins TRBV4-1 to TRBJ2-3, with a possible D match to TRBD1 (6 bases). The CDR3 loop reads CASSGFSRTAFSSTDTQYF. CDR3 nucleotides: TGCGCCAGCAGCGGATTTTCGCGGACAGCTTTCTCTAGCACAGATACGCAGTATTTT.